This T cell receptor (beta chain) is drawn from a study of neoadjuvant nivolumab and ipilimumab in lung cancer. Trimming stripped 4 bases from V and 0 bases from J, with 8 bases between. The CDR3 is 14 amino acids. Germline values: CDR1 SGHTA, CDR2 FQGTGA. The data were produced by immunoSEQ multiplex PCR, yet TCRdb's version contains in-frame clones alone and is incomplete. The data show around 7,500 clones, under 90% seen once. The rearrangement uses TRBV7-3 and TRBJ2-3, with a possible D match to TRBD2 (5 bases). The sequence was obtained from an adult with non-small cell lung cancer. Some clones in this sample may be carry-over from other donors' samples. The starting material was tumor tissue, obtained after neoadjuvant nivolumab, alone or with ipilimumab, at or shortly before surgery. CDR3 nucleotides: TGTGCCAGCAGCTCCGCGGGTAGCACAGATACGCAGTATTTT. Translating gives CASSSAGSTDTQYF. The full variable domain, its missing parts supplied by reference TRBV7-3 and TRBJ2-3, is GAGVSQTPSNKVTEKGKYVELRCDPISGHTALYWYRQSLGQGPEFLIYFQGTGAADDSGLPNDRFFAVRPEGSVSTLKIQRTERGDSAVYLCASSSAGSTDTQYFGPGTRLTVL.